The 30 T cell receptor beta chains reported below all come from one sample, sequenced in a study of beta chain features in type 1 diabetes. Every bit of the isolated RNA underwent reverse transcription, so sequencing read expressed TCRB transcripts. Sequencing used immunoSEQ multiplex PCR; TCRdb keeps in-frame clones, though not all of them. The sample shows hundreds of thousands of clones, around 15% of them seen only once. The sequenced sample consisted of naive CD4+ T cells from blood. The receptors shown here come from a man younger than 35 in good health.

V and J are TRBV7-2 and TRBJ2-7; tentative D call: TRBD1 (5 bases). This CDR3 comprises 14 residues. Germline lookup yields CDR1 SGHTA and CDR2 FQGNSA. The V gene lost 4 bases and the J gene lost 0 bases, with 10 bases spanning the gap. The CDR3 spells CASSSQVSSYEQYF. The CDR3 DNA is TGTGCCAGCAGCTCACAGGTTAGCTCCTACGAGCAGTACTTC.

This clone was recorded a few times. The chain is built from TRBV5-4 and TRBJ2-3; D may correspond to TRBD1 or TRBD2 (6 bases each). The CDR3 sequence is 15 residues long. CDR1 and CDR2 (germline): SGHNT, YYREEE (reference sequence). Trimming removed 0 bases from V and 2 bases from J, with 10 bases in between. The CDR3 DNA reads TGTGCCAGCAGCTTGGGCGGGACAACCACAGATACGCAGTATTTT. Amino acids: CASSLGGTTTDTQYF.

This clone was seen a handful of times. The rearrangement links TRBV7-9 to TRBJ2-7; D may be TRBD1 or TRBD2 (5 bases each). The CDR3 is made up of 13 amino acids. Per the germline V gene, CDR1 is SEHNR and CDR2 is FQNEAQ (reference sequence). Trimming left V 4 bases short and J 3 bases short, with 10 bases between. CDR3 coding DNA: TGTGCCAGCAGCTCCCGGGACGACTACGAGCAGTACTTC. Its translation: CASSSRDDYEQYF.

The V and J genes are TRBV11-2 and TRBJ1-2; D gene uncertain. Germline-derived CDR1 and CDR2 are SGHAT and FQNNGV. The CDR3 length is 15 residues. V gave up 1 base and J gave up 6 bases, with 15 bases separating them. The CDR3 sequence: CASSLGWAGMDGYTF. In DNA form, the CDR3 reads TGTGCCAGCAGCTTAGGGTGGGCGGGAATGGATGGCTACACCTTC.

This clone was observed a handful of times. This chain joins TRBV5-1 and TRBJ2-1, with D hard to call. The CDR3 covers 17 residues. Trimming pared 1 base from V and 0 bases from J, leaving 14 bases between. Germline lookup yields CDR1 SGHRS and CDR2 YFSETQ. CDR3 DNA sequence: TGCGCCAGCAGCTTGCTCTTCACAAGGGCCTCCTACAATGAGCAGTTCTTC. It translates to CASSLLFTRASYNEQFF.

This clone showed up just a few times. The rearrangement joins TRBV18 to TRBJ1-1; D is possibly TRBD1 (5 bases). The ends were cut back, 3 bases at V and 7 bases at J, with 18 bases in the middle. CDR3 length: 15 residues. The germline gives CDR1 KGHSH, CDR2 LQKENI. The DNA for the CDR3 is TGTGCCAGCTCACCCCTCCATATCCGGGGCATTGAAGCTTTCTTT. Its protein is CASSPLHIRGIEAFF.

This clone appeared a few times. The gene calls are TRBV28 and TRBJ1-2; no reliable D call. CDR3 size: 12 residues. V was trimmed by 4 bases and J by 7 bases, leaving 10 bases between them. The germline V gene has CDR1 MDHEN and CDR2 SYDVKM. The DNA for the CDR3 is TGTGCCAGCAGTTCTCCTCGAGGTGGCTACACCTTC. Residues: CASSSPRGGYTF.

This chain connects TRBV4-3 to TRBJ2-3; no reliable D call. Germline V gene data show CDR1 as LGHNA and CDR2 as YSLEER. This CDR3 spans 15 amino acids. V gave up 3 bases and J gave up 2 bases, with 12 bases separating them. CDR3 sequence reads: CASSHPGSITDTQYF. CDR3 bases: TGCGCCAGCAGCCATCCCGGGTCTATCACAGATACGCAGTATTTT.

This clone has more than one count but fewer than ten. The rearrangement joins TRBV7-2 to TRBJ2-1; D is possibly TRBD1 (5 bases). The V end lost 0 bases, the J end lost 6 bases, and 18 bases lay between the germline ends. Germline CDR1 and CDR2: SGHTA and FQGNSA. The CDR3 runs to 17 residues. The CDR3: CASSLAHGALVSNEQFF. Written as DNA, the CDR3 is TGTGCCAGCAGCTTAGCGCATGGGGCTCTAGTATCCAATGAGCAGTTCTTC. Full variable domain (missing parts from reference TRBV7-2 and TRBJ2-1): GAGVSQSPSNKVTEKGKDVELRCDPISGHTALYWYRQSLGQGLEFLIYFQGNSAPDKSGLPSDRFSAERTGGSVSTLTIQRTQQEDSAVYLCASSLAHGALVSNEQFFGPGTRLTVL.

V is TRBV5-4 and J is TRBJ1-1; the D gene is possibly TRBD1 (5 bases). The V and J ends lost 4 bases and 4 bases respectively, with 23 bases between them. Germline V CDR1 and CDR2: SGHNT, YYREEE (reference sequence). The CDR3 loop spans 17 amino acids. The CDR3 here is CASSPTGKGTGITEAFF. The CDR3 bases are TGTGCCAGCAGCCCCACTGGTAAAGGGACGGGGATCACTGAAGCTTTCTTT.

This clone was seen a few times. The chain links TRBV10-3 to TRBJ2-7; no clear D. Trimming pared 6 bases from V and 7 bases from J, leaving 16 bases between. The germline gives CDR1 ENHRY, CDR2 SYGVKD. The CDR3 totals 13 residues. Here the CDR3 DNA reads TGTGCCATCAGGAAAAATCGTGACGGGGAGCAGTACTTC. Translation: CAIRKNRDGEQYF.

This clone was detected a few times. The chain uses TRBV10-3 and TRBJ2-3; the match to TRBD2 covers 9 bases. Germline lookup yields CDR1 ENHRY and CDR2 SYGVKD. The CDR3 runs to 16 residues. Trimming at V came to 0 bases and at J to 2 bases, leaving 3 bases not matched to a gene. The CDR3 reads CAISESPSGVTDTQYF. Written as DNA, the CDR3 is TGTGCCATCAGTGAGTCCCCTAGCGGGGTCACAGATACGCAGTATTTT.

The table lists this clone with a few counts. This sequence joins TRBV18 and TRBJ1-2; no definite D call. Germline CDR1 is KGHSH and CDR2 is LQKENI. The CDR3 runs 13 residues. The V gene lost 3 bases and the J gene lost 8 bases, with 13 bases spanning the gap. The CDR3 DNA sequence: TGTGCCAGCTCACCCCGGGCGGTTTCGGGCTACACCTTC. Translation: CASSPRAVSGYTF.

This clone was seen only a few times. The chain has TRBV29-1 and TRBJ2-3; TRBD2 matches at 7 bases. CDR1 is SQVTM, CDR2 ANQGSEA, per germline. The V segment lost 5 bases and the J segment 2 bases; nucleotides outside the gene matches: 4. The CDR3 runs 13 residues. The CDR3 sequence: CSVRTRFTDTQYF. The CDR3 coding sequence is TGCAGCGTTCGGACTAGATTCACAGATACGCAGTATTTT.

To note about this clone: The sample carries other DNA sequences with the same CDR3. J is TRBJ1-1 and V is TRBV18; the match to TRBD1 covers 8 bases. The germline V gene has CDR1 KGHSH and CDR2 LQKENI. The CDR3 runs to 14 residues. V lost 3 bases, J lost 2 bases, and 2 bases stayed unmatched. DNA of the CDR3: TGTGCCAGCTCACCGGGACAGGCCAACACTGAAGCTTTCTTT. Protein: CASSPGQANTEAFF.

The sample holds a few counts of this clone. The chain recombines TRBV4-3 with TRBJ1-1; TRBD1 aligns across 8 bases. Losses at the gene ends were 0 bases for V and 1 base for J; bases not matched to a gene: 1. The CDR3 spans 15 residues. Germline V gives CDR1 LGHNA, CDR2 YSLEER. The CDR3, as DNA: TGCGCCAGCAGCCAAGATACAGGGGGGAACACTGAAGCTTTCTTT. This codes for CASSQDTGGNTEAFF.

This chain connects TRBV5-6 to TRBJ1-2, with 9 bases lining up with TRBD1. V was clipped by 4 bases and J by 0 bases; unmatched bases: 4. The CDR3 runs to 15 residues. CDR1 is SGHDT and CDR2 is YYEEEE in the germline V gene. Written as DNA, the CDR3 is TGTGCCAGCAGCGCAGGACAGGGGACTAACTATGGCTACACCTTC. Amino acid sequence: CASSAGQGTNYGYTF.

V is TRBV7-3 and J is TRBJ2-3, with a tentative D call TRBD2 (7 bases). V gave up 4 bases and J gave up 3 bases, with 14 bases separating them. This CDR3 region has 15 residues. Germline V gives CDR1 SGHTA, CDR2 FQGTGA. The DNA of the CDR3 is TGTGCCAGCAGCTCAAAGGGGAGGGGGACAGATACGCAGTATTTT. Protein: CASSSKGRGTDTQYF.

V and J are TRBV30 and TRBJ1-2; D may be TRBD1 (5 bases). The CDR3 is 13 residues long. Looked up from germline, CDR1 is GTSNPN and CDR2 is SVGIG (reference sequence). The germline V and J ends were trimmed by 7 bases and 2 bases, with 14 bases remaining between them. The DNA of the CDR3 is TGTGCCTATGGATCAGGGTTCAACTATGGCTACACCTTC. Protein sequence: CAYGSGFNYGYTF.

The chain is built from TRBV9 and TRBJ2-7; 9 nucleotides agree with TRBD2. The CDR3 runs to 16 residues. Germline V gene data show CDR1 as SGDLS and CDR2 as YYNGEE. Unmatched junction bases numbered 8, after V lost 3 bases and J lost 1 base. The DNA of the CDR3 is TGTGCCAGCAGCGAATCCAGCGGGGGGAAGTCCTACGAGCAGTACTTC. Translation gives CASSESSGGKSYEQYF.

The V and J genes are TRBV6-6 and TRBJ2-5, with unresolved D. This CDR3 is 15 amino acids long. CDR1 and CDR2 (germline): MNHNY, SVGAGI (reference sequence). V dropped 0 bases and J dropped 5 bases, with 13 bases sitting between them. The chain's CDR3 is CASSYSSRSLETQYF. The CDR3 DNA reads as TGTGCCAGCAGTTACTCGTCAAGGAGTTTGGAGACCCAGTACTTC.

This rearrangement joins TRBV25-1 to TRBJ2-7; tentatively, D is TRBD1 or TRBD2 (5 bases each). CDR1 and CDR2 from the germline V gene are MGHDK and SYGVNS. V lost 3 bases and J lost 1, with 19 bases in between. The CDR3 runs 17 residues. CDR3 loop: CASSESGGARASYEQYF. CDR3 nucleotides: TGTGCCAGCAGTGAGTCTGGGGGAGCCAGGGCTTCCTACGAGCAGTACTTC.

The V gene is TRBV29-1, the J gene TRBJ2-2, with 8 bases identical to TRBD1. J gave up 4 bases and V 4 bases, and 5 bases lay outside the gene matches. Germline CDR1 is SQVTM and CDR2 is ANQGSEA. This CDR3 has 14 amino acids. CDR3 in amino acids: CSVGQGAGTGELFF. CDR3 in DNA: TGCAGCGTTGGCCAGGGGGCGGGCACCGGGGAGCTGTTTTTT.

V is TRBV4-3 and J is TRBJ2-7; 9 nucleotides match TRBD2. The ends lost 0 bases at V and 2 bases at J; junction bases unmatched: 2. Germline CDR1 reads LGHNA; CDR2 reads YSLEER. The CDR3 length is 15 residues. Here the CDR3 DNA reads TGCGCCAGCAGCCAAGACAGCGGGAGGACCTACGAGCAGTACTTC. It specifies CASSQDSGRTYEQYF.

This clone was recorded a few times. This chain connects TRBV7-2 to TRBJ2-5, with D maybe TRBD2 (6 bases). Trimming removed 3 bases from V and 1 base from J, with 9 bases in between. Germline V gene lookup returns CDR1 SGHTA and CDR2 FQGNSA. The CDR3 runs 14 residues. CDR3 sequence (DNA): TGTGCCAGCAGCTTCGGCGGGATCCAAGAGACCCAGTACTTC. Translation: CASSFGGIQETQYF.

The CDR3 protein is CAISESWETQYF. The CDR3 nucleotides read TGTGCCATCAGTGAGTCTTGGGAGACCCAGTACTTC. This sequence joins TRBV10-3 and TRBJ2-5; D gene unclear. V lost 0 bases to trimming and J lost 5 bases, with 4 bases between them. The CDR3 is 12 residues long. The germline V gene encodes CDR1 ENHRY and CDR2 SYGVKD.

CDR3 in amino acids: CASSLPPLARTSTDTQYF. As DNA, the CDR3 is TGCGCCAGCAGCTTGCCCCCTCTAGCGCGGACTAGCACAGATACGCAGTATTTT. The chain uses TRBV5-1 and TRBJ2-3, with D maybe TRBD2 (6 bases). Per the germline V gene, CDR1 is SGHRS and CDR2 is YFSETQ. The CDR3 contains 18 residues. V lost 1 base and J lost 0, with 18 bases in between.

This clone was seen only a few times. This chain links TRBV7-2 with TRBJ2-5, with unresolved D. The V gene lost 2 bases and the J gene lost 3 bases, with 7 bases spanning the gap. This CDR3 comprises 13 residues. Germline loops: CDR1 SGHTA, CDR2 FQGNSA. The CDR3 nucleotides read TGTGCCAGCAGCTTACCCAGTAAAGAGACCCAGTACTTC. Translating it yields CASSLPSKETQYF.

The chain employs TRBV7-3 and TRBJ2-1, with D perhaps given as TRBD1 or TRBD2 (5 bases each). CDR1 is SGHTA and CDR2 is FQGTGA in the germline V gene. The V and J ends lost 6 bases and 0 bases respectively, with 15 bases between them. The length of the CDR3 is 16 residues. The CDR3 bases are TGTGCCAGCAGTCTAGCCAGGGCCCTCTCCTACAATGAGCAGTTCTTC. This translates into CASSLARALSYNEQFF.

This clone was detected only a few times. The chain combines TRBV25-1 with TRBJ2-1; D possibly corresponds to TRBD2 (6 bases). The CDR3 is 16 residues long. Germline V gene data show CDR1 as MGHDK and CDR2 as SYGVNS. Trimming removed 2 bases from V and 4 bases from J, with 15 bases in between. The CDR3 protein is CASSEHRESPYNEQFF. In DNA, the CDR3 is TGTGCCAGCAGTGAACACCGGGAGTCCCCGTACAATGAGCAGTTCTTC. The full variable domain, its missing parts supplied by reference TRBV25-1 and TRBJ2-1, is EADIYQTPRYLVIGTGKKITLECSQTMGHDKMYWYQQDPGMELHLIHYSYGVNSTEKGDLSSESTVSRIRTEHFPLTLESARPSHTSQYLCASSEHRESPYNEQFFGPGTRLTVL.